This T cell receptor beta chain appears in the sequencing data of a study of OX40 agonist ivuxolimab in advanced cancers. Produced via immunoSEQ multiplex PCR; TCRdb's table is partial and in-frame only. The table lists 73,000 or so clones, 80% to 95% of them singletons. In this sample, this clone turned up once. The sequencing used CD4+ or CD8+ T cells sorted from blood, collected in a trial of the OX40 agonist ivuxolimab. This receptor was obtained from an adult with an advanced solid tumor such as melanoma, head and neck, liver or kidney cancer.

The CDR3 sequence: CASSLVPGVGTGELFF. CDR3 in DNA: TGTGCCAGCAGCTTGGTCCCGGGAGTGGGGACCGGGGAGCTGTTTTTT. V gene TRBV5-5 combines with J gene TRBJ2-2, with D possibly TRBD2 on 6 matching bases. V was trimmed by 0 bases and J by 5 bases, leaving 14 bases between them. Per germline, CDR1 SGHKS and CDR2 YYEKEE (reference sequence). The CDR3 covers 16 residues.